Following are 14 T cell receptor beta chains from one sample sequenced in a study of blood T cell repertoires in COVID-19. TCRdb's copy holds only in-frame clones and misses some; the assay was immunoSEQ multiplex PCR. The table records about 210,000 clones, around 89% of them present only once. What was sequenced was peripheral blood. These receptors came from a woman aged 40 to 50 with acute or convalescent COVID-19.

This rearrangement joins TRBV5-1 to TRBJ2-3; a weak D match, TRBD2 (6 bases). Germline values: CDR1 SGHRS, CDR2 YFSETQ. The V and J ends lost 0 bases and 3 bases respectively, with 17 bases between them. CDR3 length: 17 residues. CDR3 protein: CASSLGPGRGGTDTQYF. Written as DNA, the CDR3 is TGCGCCAGCAGCTTGGGGCCAGGTCGTGGGGGGACAGATACGCAGTATTTT.

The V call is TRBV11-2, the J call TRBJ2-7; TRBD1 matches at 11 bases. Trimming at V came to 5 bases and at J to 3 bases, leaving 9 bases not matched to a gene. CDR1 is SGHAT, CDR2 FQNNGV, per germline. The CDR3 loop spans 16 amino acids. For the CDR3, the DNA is TGTGCCAGCAGCCGGAACCGGGACAGGGGGATCTACGAGCAGTACGTC. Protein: CASSRNRDRGIYEQYV.

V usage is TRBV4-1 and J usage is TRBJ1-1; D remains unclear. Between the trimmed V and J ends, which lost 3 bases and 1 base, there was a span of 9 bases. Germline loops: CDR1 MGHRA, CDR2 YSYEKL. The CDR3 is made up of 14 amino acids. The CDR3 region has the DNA TGCGCCAGCAGCCAGGCGACTAAGAACACTGAAGCTTTCTTT. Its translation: CASSQATKNTEAFF.

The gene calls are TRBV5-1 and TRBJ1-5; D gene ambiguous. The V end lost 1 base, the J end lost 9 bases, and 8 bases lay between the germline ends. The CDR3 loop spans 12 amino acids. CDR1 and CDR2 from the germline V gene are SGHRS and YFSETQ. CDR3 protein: CASSLSGRPQHF. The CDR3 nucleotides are TGCGCCAGCAGCTTGAGTGGCAGGCCCCAGCATTTT.

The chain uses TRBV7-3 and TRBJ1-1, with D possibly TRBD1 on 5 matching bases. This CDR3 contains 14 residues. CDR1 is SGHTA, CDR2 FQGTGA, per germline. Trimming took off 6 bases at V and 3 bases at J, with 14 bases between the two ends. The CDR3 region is CASRLRTGDTEAFF. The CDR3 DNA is TGTGCCAGCAGGCTTCGGACGGGGGACACTGAAGCTTTCTTT. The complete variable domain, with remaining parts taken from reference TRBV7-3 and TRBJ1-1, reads GAGVSQTPSNKVTEKGKYVELRCDPISGHTALYWYRQSLGQGPEFLIYFQGTGAADDSGLPNDRFFAVRPEGSVSTLKIQRTERGDSAVYLCASRLRTGDTEAFFGQGTRLTVV.

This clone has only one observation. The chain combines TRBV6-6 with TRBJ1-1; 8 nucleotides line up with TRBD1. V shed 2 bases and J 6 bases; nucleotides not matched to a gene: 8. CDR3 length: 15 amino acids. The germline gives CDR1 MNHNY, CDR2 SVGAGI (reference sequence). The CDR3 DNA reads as TGTGCCAGCAGTTACGCTCCGGGACAGGACGCTGAAGCTTTCTTT. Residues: CASSYAPGQDAEAFF.

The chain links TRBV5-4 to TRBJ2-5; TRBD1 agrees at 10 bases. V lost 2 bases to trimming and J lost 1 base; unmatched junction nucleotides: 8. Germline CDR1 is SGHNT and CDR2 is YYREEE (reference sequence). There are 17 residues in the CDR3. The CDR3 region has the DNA TGTGCCAGCAGCTTACCGTGGAGGGACAGGGGCCAAGAGACCCAGTACTTC. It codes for CASSLPWRDRGQETQYF. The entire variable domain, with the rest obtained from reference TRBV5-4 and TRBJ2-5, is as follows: ETGVTQSPTHLIKTRGQQVTLRCSSQSGHNTVSWYQQALGQGPQFIFQYYREEENGRGNFPPRFSGLQFPNYSSELNVNALELDDSALYLCASSLPWRDRGQETQYFGPGTRLLVL.

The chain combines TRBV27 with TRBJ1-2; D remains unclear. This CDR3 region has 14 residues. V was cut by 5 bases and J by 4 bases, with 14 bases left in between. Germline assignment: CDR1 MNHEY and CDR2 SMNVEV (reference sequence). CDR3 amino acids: CASSHAGRLYGYTF. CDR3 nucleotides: TGTGCCAGCAGTCACGCGGGCCGCCTCTATGGCTACACCTTC.

For the CDR3, the DNA is TGTGCTAGTGGTTTGGTATTGGGAAGCGGTTCGGGCGTGGGGTTCTTC. Its protein is CASGLVLGSGSGVGFF. V is TRBV12-5 and J is TRBJ2-1, with a possible D match to TRBD2 (5 bases). The CDR3 sequence is 16 residues long. Trimming shortened V by 0 bases and J by 15 bases, and 24 bases separated the two germline ends. From germline, CDR1 is LGHNT and CDR2 FRNRAP. The full variable domain, rest sourced from reference TRBV12-5 and TRBJ2-1, is DARVTQTPRHKVTEMGQEVTMRCQPILGHNTVFWYRQTMMQGLELLAYFRNRAPLDDSGMPKDRFSAEMPDATLATLKIQPSEPRDSAVYFCASGLVLGSGSGVGFFGPGTRLTVL.

The CDR3 sequence: CASTPRTGMGGGYTF. CDR3 coding DNA: TGTGCCAGCACCCCTCGGACAGGGATGGGGGGTGGCTACACCTTC. V is TRBV28 and J is TRBJ1-2; 8 nucleotides align to TRBD1. The CDR3 covers 15 residues. The V gene end was trimmed by 7 bases and the J gene end by 7 bases; junction bases not matched to a gene: 14. Germline V gene sequence: CDR1 MDHEN, CDR2 SYDVKM.

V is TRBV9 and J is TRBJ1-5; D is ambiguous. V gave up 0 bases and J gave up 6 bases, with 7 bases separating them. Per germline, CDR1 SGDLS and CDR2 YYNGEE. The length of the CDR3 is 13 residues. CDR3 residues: CASSVDLRQPQHF. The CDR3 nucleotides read TGTGCCAGCAGCGTAGATCTCCGTCAGCCCCAGCATTTT.

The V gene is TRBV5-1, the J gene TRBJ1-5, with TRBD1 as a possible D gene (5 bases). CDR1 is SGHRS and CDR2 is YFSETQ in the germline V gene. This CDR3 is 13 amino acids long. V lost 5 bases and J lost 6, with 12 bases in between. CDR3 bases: TGCGCCAGCAGTCACGGGGGAAGTCAGCCCCAGCATTTT. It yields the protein CASSHGGSQPQHF.

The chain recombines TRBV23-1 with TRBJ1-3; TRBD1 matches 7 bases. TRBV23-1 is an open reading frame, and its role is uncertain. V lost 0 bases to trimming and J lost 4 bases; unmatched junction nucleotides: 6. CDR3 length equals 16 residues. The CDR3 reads CASSQSWGQKGNTIYF. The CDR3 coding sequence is TGCGCCAGCAGTCAATCGTGGGGACAGAAGGGAAACACCATATATTTT.

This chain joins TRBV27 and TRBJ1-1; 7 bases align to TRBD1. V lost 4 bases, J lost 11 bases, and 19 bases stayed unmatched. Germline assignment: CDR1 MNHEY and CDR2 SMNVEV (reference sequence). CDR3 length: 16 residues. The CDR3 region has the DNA TGTGCCAGCAGTTCAGGGGGAGAGCCATCCCTACTATCGGCTTTCTTT. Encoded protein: CASSSGGEPSLLSAFF.